Shown below are 6 T cell receptor beta chains from a single sample sequenced in a study of a mutant IDH1 vaccine in newly diagnosed glioma. Only in-frame clones appear in the TCRdb table, and some are missing; sequencing was by immunoSEQ multiplex PCR. The sample has about 38,000 clones; roughly 92% are singletons. The time point: baseline, week 1 (first vaccination visit). The treatment is: pre-vaccination baseline after standard-of-care therapy. The sample here was PBMCs, taken from a glioma patient treated with radiotherapy, temozolomide or both. These receptors all stem from a man between 18 and 29 years old with glioma.

In this sample, this clone turned up a few times. The chain uses TRBV20-1 and TRBJ1-2, with a possible D match to TRBD1 (5 bases). The CDR3 totals 11 residues. V was pared by 2 bases and J by 8 bases, with 9 bases between. Per germline, CDR1 DFQATT and CDR2 SNEGSKA (reference sequence). The CDR3 DNA reads TGCAGTGCTAGACCCGGGGACGGCTACACCTTC. This translates into CSARPGDGYTF.

The V gene is TRBV6-5, the J gene TRBJ1-5, with TRBD1 identical over 9 bases. The CDR3 sequence is 14 residues long. V trimming: 5 bases; J trimming: 8 bases; junction bases outside the gene matches: 7. Germline loops: CDR1 MNHEY, CDR2 SVGAGI. The CDR3 bases are TGTGCCAGCAGTACGGACAGGGGAAGTAAGCCCCAGCATTTT. This encodes CASSTDRGSKPQHF.

The rearrangement joins TRBV19 to TRBJ2-7; 10 nucleotides match TRBD1. The CDR3 is made up of 15 amino acids. Looked up from germline, CDR1 is LNHDA and CDR2 is SQIVND (reference sequence). After removal of 6 bases from V and 2 bases from J, the junction contained 7 bases not matched to a gene. The DNA for the CDR3 is TGTGCCAGTAGCATTGGGACAGGGGCGGCCTACGAGCAGTACTTC. This sequence encodes CASSIGTGAAYEQYF.

V and J are TRBV6-5 and TRBJ1-1; perhaps TRBD1 as D (5 bases). Germline V gene lookup returns CDR1 MNHEY and CDR2 SVGAGI. The CDR3 loop spans 11 amino acids. This CDR3 is CAARGGAEAFF. CDR3 DNA: TGTGCAGCAAGGGGAGGCGCTGAAGCTTTCTTT.

The chain links TRBV30 to TRBJ1-5; perhaps TRBD1 as D (6 bases). V was shortened by 5 bases and J by 1 base, with 15 bases between the two germline ends. CDR3 size: 15 residues. Germline V gives CDR1 GTSNPN, CDR2 SVGIG (reference sequence). CDR3 nucleotides: TGTGCCTGGGGGGGCGGGGGAGGGAGCAATCAGCCCCAGCATTTT. This encodes CAWGGGGGSNQPQHF.

This chain uses TRBV30 with TRBJ1-2; tentative D call: TRBD1 (6 bases). Germline V lookup: CDR1 GTSNPN, CDR2 SVGIG (reference sequence). The ends were cut back, 1 base at V and 8 bases at J, with 8 bases in the middle. The length of the CDR3 is 11 residues. Here the CDR3 DNA reads TGTGCCTGGAGTGCTGGGGGCGGCTACACCTTC. Protein product: CAWSAGGGYTF.